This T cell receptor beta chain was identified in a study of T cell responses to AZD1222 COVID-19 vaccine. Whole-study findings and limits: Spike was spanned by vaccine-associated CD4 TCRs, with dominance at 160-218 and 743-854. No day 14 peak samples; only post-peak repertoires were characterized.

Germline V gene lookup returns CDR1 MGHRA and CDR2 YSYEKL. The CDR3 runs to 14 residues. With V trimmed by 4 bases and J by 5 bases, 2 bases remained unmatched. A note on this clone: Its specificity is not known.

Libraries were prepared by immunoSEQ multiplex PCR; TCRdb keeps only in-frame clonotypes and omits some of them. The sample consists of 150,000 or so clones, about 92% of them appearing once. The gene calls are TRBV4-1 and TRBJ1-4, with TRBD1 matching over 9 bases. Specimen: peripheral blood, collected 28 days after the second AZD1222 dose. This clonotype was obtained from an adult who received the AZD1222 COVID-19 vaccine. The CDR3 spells CASSRGQGNEKLFF. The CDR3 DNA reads TGCGCCAGCAGCCGTGGACAGGGGAATGAAAAACTGTTTTTT.